This T cell receptor beta chain came from a study of blood T cell repertoires in COVID-19. As for the study in general: The analysed material was cDNA or gDNA that came from T cells, B-cell-depleted T cells, or PBMCs.

Original methodology: Estimation of nucleated cell counts relied on the amplification of reference gene primers. Profiled with immunoSEQ multiplex PCR; TCRdb holds only in-frame clones, not every one. From that table come the V and J calls and clone size; the DNA was used to work out D and trimming. The repertoire consists of tens of thousands of clones, with 85% occurring once and the leading ten covering around 38%. The germline V gene has CDR1 SGHNT and CDR2 YYREEE (reference sequence). V gave up 4 bases and J gave up 5 bases; unmatched junction bases: 6. The CDR3 has 14 amino acids. The chain links TRBV5-4 to TRBJ2-7, with TRBD2 matching 10 bases. The sequencing sample was made of peripheral blood. The sequence came from a man older than 75 with acute or convalescent COVID-19. In DNA, the CDR3 is TGTGCCAGCAGCAAGCGGGAGGGCCAGAACGAGCAGTACTTC. Translation: CASSKREGQNEQYF.